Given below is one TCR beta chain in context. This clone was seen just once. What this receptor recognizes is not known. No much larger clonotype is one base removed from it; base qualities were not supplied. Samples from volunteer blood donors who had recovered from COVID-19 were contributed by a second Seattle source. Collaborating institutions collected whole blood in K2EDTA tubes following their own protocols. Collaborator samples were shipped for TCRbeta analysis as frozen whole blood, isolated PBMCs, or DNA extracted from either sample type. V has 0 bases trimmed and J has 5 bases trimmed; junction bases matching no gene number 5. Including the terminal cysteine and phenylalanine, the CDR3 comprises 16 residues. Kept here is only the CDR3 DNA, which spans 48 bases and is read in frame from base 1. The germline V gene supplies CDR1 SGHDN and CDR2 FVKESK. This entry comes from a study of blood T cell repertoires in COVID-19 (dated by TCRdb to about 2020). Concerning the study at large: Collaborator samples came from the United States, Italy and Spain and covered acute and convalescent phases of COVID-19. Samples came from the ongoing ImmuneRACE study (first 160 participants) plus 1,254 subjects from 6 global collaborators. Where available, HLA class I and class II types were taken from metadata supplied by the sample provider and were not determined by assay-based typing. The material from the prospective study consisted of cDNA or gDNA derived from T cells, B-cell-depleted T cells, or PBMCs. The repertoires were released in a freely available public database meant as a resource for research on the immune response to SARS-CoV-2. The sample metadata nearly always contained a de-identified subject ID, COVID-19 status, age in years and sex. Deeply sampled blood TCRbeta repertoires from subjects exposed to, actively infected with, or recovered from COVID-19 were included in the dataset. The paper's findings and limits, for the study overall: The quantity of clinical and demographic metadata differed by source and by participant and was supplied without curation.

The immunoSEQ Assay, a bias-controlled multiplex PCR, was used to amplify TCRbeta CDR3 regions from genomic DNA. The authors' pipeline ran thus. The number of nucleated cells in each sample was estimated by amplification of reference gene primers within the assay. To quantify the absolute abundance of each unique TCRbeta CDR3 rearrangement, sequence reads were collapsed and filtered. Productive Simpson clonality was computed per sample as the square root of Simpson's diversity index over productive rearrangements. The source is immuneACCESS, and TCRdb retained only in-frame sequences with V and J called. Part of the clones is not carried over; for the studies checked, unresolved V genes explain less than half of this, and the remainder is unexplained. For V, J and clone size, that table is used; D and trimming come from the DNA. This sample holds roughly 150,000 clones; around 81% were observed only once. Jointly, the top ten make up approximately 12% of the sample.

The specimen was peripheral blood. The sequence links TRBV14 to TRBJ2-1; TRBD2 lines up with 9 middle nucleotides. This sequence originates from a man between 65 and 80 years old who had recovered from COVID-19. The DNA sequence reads TGTGCCAGCAGCCAAGACCTAGCGGGATTACACAATGAGCAGTTCTTC. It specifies CASSQDLAGLHNEQFF.